This TCR beta chain was sequenced in a study of blood T cell repertoires in COVID-19. Study background: The United States, Italy and Spain supplied acute and convalescent COVID-19 samples. T cells, B-cell-depleted T cells, or PBMCs provided the cDNA or gDNA that served as material.

In germline, CDR1 is LGHDT, CDR2 YNNKEL (reference sequence). The CDR3 length is 14 residues. V was cut by 1 base and J by 1 base, with 5 bases left in between. In the original workflow: From reference gene primer amplification, estimates of nucleated cell counts were derived. TCRdb's copy holds only in-frame clones and misses some; the assay was immunoSEQ multiplex PCR. D and trimming come from the DNA, and the V and J calls and clone size come from that table. The repertoire holds about 50,000 clones, 70% to 90% seen once, with about a sixth in the top ten. The sequence derives from a human donor in a cohort sampled during active COVID-19. The donor label of this sample is uncertain. The sequencing sample was made of peripheral blood. This chain connects TRBV3-1 (or the pseudogene TRBV3-2) to TRBJ1-5; D remains unclear. The CDR3 spells CASSQAGSNQPQHF. CDR3 nucleotides: TGTGCCAGCAGCCAAGCCGGGAGCAATCAGCCCCAGCATTTT.